Reported below is one T cell receptor beta chain. This entry is derived from a study of identical twins. Unique molecular identifiers were in the cDNA, with template-switch universal primer binding. TCRdb reanalysed the 5' RACE reads using MiXCR and keeps one entry per CDR3 protein. The sample lists roughly 720,000 distinct CDR3 sequences; approximately 18% were seen once. There are 18 residues in the CDR3. Germline CDR1 reads LGHNA; CDR2 reads YSLEER. V gave up 0 bases and J gave up 6 bases; unmatched junction bases: 11. Separately, the same data were catalogued under a study of T cells expressing NK-cell markers. This second study says: Seven sequenced donors out of eight were HCMV-seropositive, one seronegative. Dominant NKG2C+ clonotype frequencies of 1.0-7.0% of CD8+ T cells were measured in more than 5 donors. Expanded NKG2C+ T cell clones had unclear HCMV specificity.

This clonotype was sampled from a woman in her late teens or twenties in good health. V is TRBV4-3 and J is TRBJ2-2; 9 nucleotides agree with TRBD1. Source material: PBMCs. As DNA, the CDR3 is TGCGCCAGCAGCCAAGAAGTACTGGGACAGGGTCTGGCCGGGGAGCTGTTTTTT. Its translation: CASSQEVLGQGLAGELFF.